The present TCR beta chain was sequenced within a study of blood T cell repertoires in COVID-19. Germline V gives CDR1 SGHKS, CDR2 YYEKEE (reference sequence). This CDR3 region has 16 residues. Trimming cost V 1 base and J 4 bases, with 18 bases left between them. The assay was immunoSEQ multiplex PCR, and TCRdb's table has in-frame clones only and misses some. The sample carries some 340,000 clones, around four fifths recorded once. This rearrangement joins TRBV5-5 to TRBJ2-7; D perhaps matches TRBD1 (6 bases). Sequenced material: peripheral blood. The origin of this receptor is a man younger than 45 with active or convalescent COVID-19. CDR3 region: CASSLRVQTGDYEQYF. In DNA form, the CDR3 reads TGTGCCAGCAGCTTGAGGGTCCAGACAGGAGATTACGAGCAGTACTTC. Variable domain in full (rest from reference TRBV5-5 and TRBJ2-7): DAGVTQSPTHLIKTRGQQVTLRCSPISGHKSVSWYQQVLGQGPQFIFQYYEKEERGRGNFPDRFSARQFPNYSSELNVNALLLGDSALYLCASSLRVQTGDYEQYFGPGTRLTVT.